This TCR beta chain was obtained from a study of blood T cell repertoires in COVID-19. The V gene's germline CDR1 is SGDLS and CDR2 YYNGEE. CDR3 length equals 15 residues. V gave up 4 bases and J gave up 7 bases; unmatched junction bases: 12. Assay: immunoSEQ multiplex PCR; the TCRdb copy retains only in-frame clones and omits some. The table has fewer than 250,000 clones, 75% to 85% seen once. The source of this sequence is a woman aged 40 to 50 with acute COVID-19. Material: PBMCs or T cells enriched from blood (not recorded which). The chain links TRBV9 to TRBJ1-2, with 8 positions matching TRBD1. CDR3 residues: CASSLLPTGEGGYTF. CDR3 sequence (DNA): TGTGCCAGCAGCTTACTACCGACAGGGGAAGGTGGCTACACCTTC.